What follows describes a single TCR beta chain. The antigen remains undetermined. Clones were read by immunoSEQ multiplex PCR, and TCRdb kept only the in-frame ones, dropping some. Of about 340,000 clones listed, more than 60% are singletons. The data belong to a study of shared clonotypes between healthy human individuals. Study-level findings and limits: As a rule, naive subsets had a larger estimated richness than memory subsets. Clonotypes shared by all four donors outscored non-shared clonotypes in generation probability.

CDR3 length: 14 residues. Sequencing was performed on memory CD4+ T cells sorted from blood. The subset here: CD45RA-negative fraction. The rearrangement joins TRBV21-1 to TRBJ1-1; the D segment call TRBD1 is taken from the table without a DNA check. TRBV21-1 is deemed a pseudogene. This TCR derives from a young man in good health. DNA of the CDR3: TGTGCCAGCAGCAAACGACACCCGAACACTGAAGCTTTCTTT. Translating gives CASSKRHPNTEAFF.